This T cell receptor beta chain originates from a study of cytomegalovirus exposure and HLA in healthy donors. The CDR3 is 20 residues long. CDR1 is SNHLY, CDR2 FYNNEI, per germline. V was trimmed by 5 bases and J by 0 bases, leaving 27 bases between them. The primer mix had 60 Vbeta and 13 Jbeta primers. Data came from immunoSEQ multiplex PCR; TCRdb stores just in-frame clones and leaves some out. The repertoire has 150,000 to 200,000 clones, 84% of them found once; the top ten carry approximately 6.5%. Whole-study findings and limits: In a later analysis, at a false discovery rate of 0.05, approximately 16,000 TCR beta sequences were associated with HLA alleles. In a later analysis, TCR association rates varied by HLA locus: DRB1 most, HLA-C fewest. Accurate prediction of most subjects' HLA-A and HLA-B alleles from TCR beta sequences was reported.

As concerns this clone: What it recognizes is unknown.

Sequences were obtained from PBMCs. The sequence came from a man aged 50 to 59 in good health and CMV-seropositive. This rearrangement joins TRBV2 to TRBJ2-3, with D perhaps TRBD2 (6 bases). The CDR3 here is CASSSPRDISGTTSTDTQYF. The CDR3 nucleotides are TGTGCCAGCAGTTCCCCACGGGATATTAGCGGAACTACTAGCACAGATACGCAGTATTTT.